This TCR beta chain derives from a study of T cells in Graves' hyperthyroidism and ophthalmopathy. This clonotype was counted at least ten times. V shed 9 bases and J 8 bases; nucleotides not matched to a gene: 18. This CDR3 is 15 amino acids long. Amplified TCR beta CDR3 regions derived from RNA transcripts. First-round RT-PCR of the TCR CDR3 relied on the HTBI primer set. MiXCR, run by TCRdb on the multiplex PCR reads, gives a single entry per CDR3 protein. The table has around 350,000 distinct CDR3 sequences, about 20% seen once. The receptor was isolated from a young woman with Graves' hyperthyroidism. Material: blood. V usage is TRBV12-3 or TRBV12-4 and J usage is TRBJ1-2; 7 bases agree with TRBD1. In nucleotides, the CDR3 is TGTGCCAGTAGCTTTAGGCCAGGGGGAATCATAGGCTACACCTTC. Protein: CASSFRPGGIIGYTF.